This T cell receptor (beta chain) was sequenced for a study of neurological immune-mediated disorders. In the study overall: Relapsing-remitting disease affected approximately 30, and secondary progressive 3, of 34 multiple sclerosis patients.

The V end lost 5 bases, the J end lost 1 base, and 14 bases lay between the germline ends. Germline V lookup: CDR1 SEHNR, CDR2 FQNEAQ (reference sequence). This CDR3 is 15 amino acids long. In every sequencing run, more than 200 million TCR-beta sequences were generated from 15-18 subjects. One entry per CDR3 protein, called by TCRdb with MiXCR from the 5' RACE reads. The sample comprises fewer than 80,000 distinct CDR3 sequences, less than 5.5% of which are singletons, and roughly 2.8% rests with the top ten. This clonotype has a count of ten or more. The material sequenced was PBMCs. This clonotype originated in a woman in her 30s with multiple sclerosis. This chain uses TRBV7-9 with TRBJ1-1; possible D gene TRBD1, 5 bases. The CDR3 DNA reads TGTGCCAGCAGCCCCCGGGGGGGACCGAACACTGAAGCTTTCTTT. Translating gives CASSPRGGPNTEAFF.